This TCR beta chain was sequenced in a study of T cells after yellow fever vaccination. Overall study context: With SMART-Seq v4 Ultra Low Input, the fractions containing low cell numbers were prepared. Whole-study results and caveats: A weaker secondary response peaked on day 5, the primary on day 15. At approximately 95% for CD4 and approximately 89% for CD8, most primary-vaccination clones showed up again after the booster.

TCRdb ran MiXCR on the 5' RACE reads and lists one entry per CDR3 protein. The sample lists about 300,000 distinct CDR3 sequences, about 10% occurring once. Worth noting for this clonotype: Its specificity is not known.

Germline CDR1 and CDR2: LGHNA and YSLEER. V lost 2 bases to trimming and J lost 7 bases, with 18 bases between them. The CDR3 sequence is 16 residues long. This specimen consisted of CD4+ T cells sorted from PBMCs, obtained 5 days after the yellow fever booster vaccination. The TCR comes from a man between 18 and 29 years old who received the YFV17D yellow fever vaccine. This sequence joins TRBV4-3 and TRBJ2-1; perhaps TRBD2 as D (5 bases). The CDR3 is CASSQYGSPERNEQFF. DNA for the CDR3: TGCGCCAGCAGCCAATATGGGAGTCCCGAGAGGAATGAGCAGTTCTTC.